These 3 T cell receptor beta chains were sequenced from one sample in a study of identical twins. TCRdb re-derived calls from the 5' RACE reads in MiXCR, one entry per CDR3 protein. The sample lists some 230,000 distinct CDR3 sequences; 5% to 7% were seen once. These data were also filed under a second study, of T cells expressing NK-cell markers.

Specimen: CD8+ T cells sorted from blood. These receptors all come from a woman aged 18-30 years in good health.

The rearrangement uses TRBV6-4 and TRBJ1-4, with 10 bases identical to TRBD1. This CDR3 has 16 amino acids. Germline V gene lookup returns CDR1 MRHNA and CDR2 SNTAGT. V was pared by 7 bases and J by 7 bases, with 12 bases of the junction left unmatched. The CDR3 coding sequence is TGTGCCAGCATGTTTTTTCCCCGGGACAGGGGTGAAAAACTGTTTTTT. Translating it yields CASMFFPRDRGEKLFF.

J is TRBJ1-6 and V is TRBV4-1; 9 bases match TRBD1. CDR3 length: 15 residues. Trimming removed 2 bases from V and 7 bases from J; junction bases left unmatched: 3. Per the germline V gene, CDR1 is MGHRA and CDR2 is YSYEKL. CDR3 region: CASSQHGQGNSPLHF. The CDR3 DNA is TGCGCCAGCAGCCAACACGGACAGGGGAATTCACCCCTCCACTTT.

CDR3 residues: CAWSPGQGDGEQYF. The CDR3 coding sequence is TGTGCCTGGAGTCCGGGACAGGGGGACGGCGAGCAGTACTTC. This chain links TRBV30 with TRBJ2-7, with TRBD1 matching over 11 bases. Germline V CDR1 and CDR2: GTSNPN, SVGIG (reference sequence). The CDR3 is 14 residues long. V was clipped by 2 bases and J by 6 bases; unmatched bases: 6.